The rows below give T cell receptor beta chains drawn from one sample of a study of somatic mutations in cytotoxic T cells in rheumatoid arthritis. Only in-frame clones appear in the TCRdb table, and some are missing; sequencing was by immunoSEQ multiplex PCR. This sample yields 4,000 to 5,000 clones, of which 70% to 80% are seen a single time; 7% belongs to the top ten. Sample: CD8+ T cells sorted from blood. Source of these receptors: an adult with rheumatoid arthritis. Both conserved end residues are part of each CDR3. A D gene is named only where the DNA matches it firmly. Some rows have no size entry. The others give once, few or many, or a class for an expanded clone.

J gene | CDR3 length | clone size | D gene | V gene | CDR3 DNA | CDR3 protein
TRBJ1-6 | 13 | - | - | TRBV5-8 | TGTGCCAGCAGCTTAGGGGGGGCTTCACCCCTCCACTTT | CASSLGGASPLHF
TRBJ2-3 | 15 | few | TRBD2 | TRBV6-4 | TGTGCCAGCAGCGGGACTAGCGGGGGCACAGATACGCAGTATTTT | CASSGTSGGTDTQYF
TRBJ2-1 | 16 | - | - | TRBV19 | TGTGCCAGCTCTTTGTTTGGGGACATTCTAAACAATGAGCAGTTCTTC | CASSLFGDILNNEQFF
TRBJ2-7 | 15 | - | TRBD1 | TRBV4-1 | TGCGCCAGCAGCCAAGCACAGGGGGGCGGGAACGAGCAGTACTTC | CASSQAQGGGNEQYF
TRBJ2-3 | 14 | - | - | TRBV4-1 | TGCGCCAGCAGCCGCCTAGTTCGTACAGATACGCAGTATTTT | CASSRLVRTDTQYF
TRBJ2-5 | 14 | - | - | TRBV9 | TGTGCCAGCAGCGTCGACAGGGAGGGCGAGACCCAGTACTTC | CASSVDREGETQYF
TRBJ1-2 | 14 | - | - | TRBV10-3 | TGTGCCATCAGTGAGGGGGCCCTCCTCTATGGCTACACCTTC | CAISEGALLYGYTF
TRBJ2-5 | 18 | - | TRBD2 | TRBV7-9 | TGTGCCAGCAGCCCGGGCCCCTCGGCGGGGGAGTACCAAGAGACCCAGTACTTC | CASSPGPSAGEYQETQYF
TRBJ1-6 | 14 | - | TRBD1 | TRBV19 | TGTGCCAGTACCCCTGGGACAGAGTATTCACCCCTCCACTTT | CASTPGTEYSPLHF
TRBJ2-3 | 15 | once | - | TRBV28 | TGTGCCAGCAGTTTTGGATCGGACCCTACGGATACGCAGTATTTT | CASSFGSDPTDTQYF